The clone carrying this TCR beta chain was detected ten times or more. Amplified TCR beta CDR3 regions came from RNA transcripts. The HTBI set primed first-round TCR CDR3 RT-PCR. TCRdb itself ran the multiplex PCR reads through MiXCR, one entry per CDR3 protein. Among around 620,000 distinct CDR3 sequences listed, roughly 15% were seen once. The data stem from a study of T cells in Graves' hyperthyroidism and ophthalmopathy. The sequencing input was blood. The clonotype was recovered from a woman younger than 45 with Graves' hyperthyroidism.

Here the CDR3 DNA reads TGTGCCAGCAGCAAACAGGGTGCTTCCATAGCCAAAAACATTCAGTACTTC. Translated, it gives CASSKQGASIAKNIQYF. This chain links TRBV7-2 with TRBJ2-4, with a possible D match to TRBD1 (6 bases). Germline V gene sequence: CDR1 SGHTA, CDR2 FQGNSA. V lost 5 bases and J lost 0, with 17 bases in between. The CDR3 is 17 residues long. The whole variable domain, remainder taken from reference TRBV7-2 and TRBJ2-4, is GAGVSQSPSNKVTEKGKDVELRCDPISGHTALYWYRQSLGQGLEFLIYFQGNSAPDKSGLPSDRFSAERTGGSVSTLTIQRTQQEDSAVYLCASSKQGASIAKNIQYFGAGTRLSVL.